The 20 T cell receptor beta chains below all came from one sample that was sequenced in a study of persistence of HIV-infected CD4 T cells (dated by TCRdb to between 2020 and 2021). The immunoSEQ hsTCRB assay version 4, run in survey mode, was used to sequence TCRbeta repertoires from genomic DNA. Sourced from immuneACCESS, this table was stored by TCRdb with only in-frame sequences that have V and J called. A share of the clones is absent; for the studies checked, an unresolved V gene accounts for under half, and the remainder has no known explanation. For this sample there are about 40,000 clones; about 85% appear just once. The ten largest clones take up 1.6% of the sample. What this sample's treatment or condition label stands for: suppressive antiretroviral therapy. Cells were stimulated with lysates of CMV-infected fibroblasts at approximately 9 ug/mL. Memory populations depleted of antigen-responding cells were obtained by sorting nonresponding CD40L-negative CD69-negative CD45RO-high memory CD4+ T cells.

Their target antigens are unknown. Source: CD4+ T cells sorted from PBMCs after approximately 19-hour stimulation, taken from a patient who received antiretroviral therapy. This specimen's cell subset or site label, interpreted: CD40L-CD69- CD45RO-high memory CD4 T cells not responding to CMV lysate. All receptors come from an adult man with HIV who was CMV-seropositive.

The V call is TRBV7-9, the J call TRBJ1-2, with 7 bases lining up with TRBD1. V lost 4 bases, J lost 3 bases, and 5 bases stayed unmatched. This CDR3 has 14 residues. Looked up from germline, CDR1 is SEHNR and CDR2 is FQNEAQ (reference sequence). This CDR3 reads CASSYTGTDYGYTF. CDR3 coding DNA: TGTGCCAGCAGCTACACCGGGACAGACTATGGCTACACCTTC.

The rearrangement uses TRBV5-4 and TRBJ2-1, with a tentative D call TRBD2 (5 bases). V was cut by 1 base and J by 4 bases, with 12 bases left in between. The CDR3 is 15 residues long. The germline V gene encodes CDR1 SGHNT and CDR2 YYREEE (reference sequence). The CDR3 reads CASSLTGLLYNEQFF. The DNA for the CDR3 is TGTGCCAGCAGCTTGACGGGGTTACTATACAATGAGCAGTTCTTC.

The V and J genes are TRBV5-6 and TRBJ1-5; D is unresolved. The length of the CDR3 is 12 residues. Trimming cost V 4 bases and J 6 bases, with 8 bases left between them. Per germline, CDR1 SGHDT and CDR2 YYEEEE. In nucleotides, the CDR3 is TGTGCCAGCAGCACCTTAGGTCAGCCCCAGCATTTT. The encoded protein is CASSTLGQPQHF.

This clone is judged medium-sized (0.01 to 0.1%). The genes are TRBV10-3 and TRBJ1-2; D unclear. The CDR3 length is 11 residues. V lost 2 bases, J lost 9 bases, and 7 bases lay in between. Germline CDR1 is ENHRY and CDR2 is SYGVKD. CDR3 sequence reads: CAISEDRSYTF. CDR3 coding DNA: TGTGCCATCAGTGAGGACCGTAGCTACACCTTC.

A single count supports this clone. The genes are TRBV2 and TRBJ1-2; unclear D gene. The germline gives CDR1 SNHLY, CDR2 FYNNEI. CDR3 length equals 15 residues. V lost 5 bases, J lost 4 bases, and 17 bases lay in between. CDR3 residues: CASSFTDGGLYGYTF. CDR3 nucleotides: TGTGCCAGCAGTTTTACGGACGGAGGTCTCTATGGCTACACCTTC.

This CDR3 reads CASSLEVGRPTDTQYF. CDR3 DNA: TGTGCCAGCAGCTTAGAAGTGGGGAGGCCCACAGATACGCAGTATTTT. The genes are TRBV11-3 and TRBJ2-3; possible D gene TRBD2, 6 bases. The CDR3 contains 16 residues. The germline V gene has CDR1 SGHNT and CDR2 YENEEA. Trimming took 0 bases from V and 2 from J, leaving 12 bases between them. The full variable domain, in which reference TRBV11-3 and TRBJ2-3 provide the parts outside the CDR3, is EAGVVQSPRYKIIEKKQPVAFWCNPISGHNTLYWYLQNLGQGPELLIRYENEEAVDDSQLPKDRFSAERLKGVDSTLKIQPAELGDSAVYLCASSLEVGRPTDTQYFGPGTRLTVL.

V usage is TRBV7-2 and J usage is TRBJ1-5; a possible D gene is TRBD1 (6 bases). The germline V gene has CDR1 SGHTA and CDR2 FQGNSA. The V end lost 1 base, the J end lost 1 base, and 8 bases lay between the germline ends. This CDR3 contains 15 residues. DNA of the CDR3: TGTGCCAGCAGCTTAGTAGGACAGAGCAATCAGCCCCAGCATTTT. Translated: CASSLVGQSNQPQHF.

V usage is TRBV28 and J usage is TRBJ2-7; D perhaps matches TRBD1 (5 bases). CDR3 length: 14 residues. CDR1 is MDHEN and CDR2 is SYDVKM in the germline V gene. V gave up 4 bases and J gave up 5 bases, with 15 bases separating them. CDR3 in amino acids: CASSSFQGRHEQYF. The CDR3 nucleotides read TGTGCCAGCAGTTCATTTCAGGGCCGCCACGAGCAGTACTTC.

V and J are TRBV19 and TRBJ2-6; maybe TRBD1 (5 bases). Germline values: CDR1 LNHDA, CDR2 SQIVND (reference sequence). The CDR3 spans 16 residues. Trimming took off 4 bases at V and 2 bases at J, with 12 bases between the two ends. The CDR3 protein is CASSTGGQAGANVLTF. CDR3 nucleotide sequence: TGTGCCAGTAGTACCGGCGGACAAGCTGGGGCCAACGTCCTGACTTTC.

This clone was counted a single time. The V gene is TRBV6-6, the J gene TRBJ2-7, with D unresolved. The germline V gene encodes CDR1 MNHNY and CDR2 SVGAGI (reference sequence). V shed 2 bases and J shed 7 bases, with 9 bases lying between them. The CDR3 covers 12 residues. CDR3 coding DNA: TGTGCCAGCAGTTACGAGTTCTGGGAGCAGTACTTC. It codes for CASSYEFWEQYF.

The chain combines TRBV7-8 with TRBJ2-3; 7 nucleotides align to TRBD1. The trim removed 7 bases at V and 9 bases at J, leaving 7 bases unmatched. The CDR3 totals 12 residues. Germline V gene data show CDR1 as SGHVS and CDR2 as FQNEAQ. The CDR3 here is CASIVPGGTQYF. CDR3 coding DNA: TGTGCCAGCATCGTCCCAGGGGGAACGCAGTATTTT.

This clone appeared a few times. This CDR3 reads CASSFSGGANSPLHF. DNA of the CDR3: TGTGCCAGCAGTTTTAGTGGGGGGGCTAATTCACCCCTCCACTTT. The chain links TRBV28 to TRBJ1-6; D may be TRBD1 (6 bases). The CDR3 runs to 15 residues. Germline-derived CDR1 and CDR2 are MDHEN and SYDVKM. Trimming pared 3 bases from V and 6 bases from J, leaving 12 bases between.

The gene calls are TRBV3-1 (or the pseudogene TRBV3-2) and TRBJ2-1, with a tentative D call TRBD1 (5 bases). The CDR3 sequence is 13 residues long. CDR1 and CDR2 from the germline V gene are LGHDT and YNNKEL (reference sequence). The V end lost 7 bases, the J end lost 9 bases, and 16 bases lay between the germline ends. The CDR3 region has the DNA TGTGCCAGCAATTTAAATCAGCAGGGTGAGCAGTTCTTC. Protein product: CASNLNQQGEQFF.

The rearrangement joins TRBV3-1 (or the pseudogene TRBV3-2) to TRBJ1-1, with D possibly being TRBD1 (6 bases). V was pared by 6 bases and J by 0 bases, with 11 bases between. The CDR3 sequence is 14 residues long. Germline lookup yields CDR1 LGHDT and CDR2 YNNKEL (reference sequence). Here the CDR3 DNA reads TGTGCCAGCAGTGTAAGGGGGGTGAACACTGAAGCTTTCTTT. It codes for CASSVRGVNTEAFF.

The chain uses TRBV18 and TRBJ2-3, with TRBD1 as a possible D gene (6 bases). Trimming removed 4 bases at V and 1 base at J, with 9 bases between. The CDR3 spans 14 residues. Germline values: CDR1 KGHSH, CDR2 LQKENI. The CDR3 is CASSQNRGTDTQYF. CDR3 bases: TGTGCCAGCTCACAGAACAGGGGCACAGATACGCAGTATTTT.

The V call is TRBV7-8, the J call TRBJ2-2; no clear D. The germline V gene encodes CDR1 SGHVS and CDR2 FQNEAQ. The V end was cut by 0 bases, the J end by 6 bases, with 14 bases between. The CDR3 runs to 16 residues. CDR3 nucleotide sequence: TGTGCCAGCAGCTTAGCGATGGTCGGCGGAGCCGGGGAGCTGTTTTTT. This codes for CASSLAMVGGAGELFF.

This chain links TRBV19 with TRBJ2-4, with D perhaps matching TRBD1 (6 bases). Deletions cut 1 base from V and 0 bases from J, with 13 bases between. In germline, CDR1 is LNHDA, CDR2 SQIVND (reference sequence). The CDR3 sequence is 17 residues long. Written as DNA, the CDR3 is TGTGCCAGTAGTATAGGGACAGTGGGGTTAGCCAAAAACATTCAGTACTTC. Residues: CASSIGTVGLAKNIQYF.

V is TRBV24-1 and J is TRBJ2-1; TRBD2 is a possible D gene (5 bases). The CDR3 has 15 residues. Trimming pared 3 bases from V and 5 bases from J, leaving 13 bases between. In germline, CDR1 is KGHDR, CDR2 SFDVKD. CDR3 region: CATSDRALRDNEQFF. The DNA for the CDR3 is TGTGCCACCAGTGATAGGGCATTGCGGGACAATGAGCAGTTCTTC.

The J gene is TRBJ2-2, the V gene TRBV14, with D possibly TRBD2 on 6 matching bases. Germline V gives CDR1 SGHDN, CDR2 FVKESK. V lost 1 base, J lost 6 bases, and 12 bases lay in between. The CDR3 is 15 residues long. The CDR3 DNA follows: TGTGCCAGCAGCCAAGCGGGAGCTATCGCCGGGGAGCTGTTTTTT. This translates into CASSQAGAIAGELFF.

This clone is a singleton in its sample. V usage is TRBV9 and J usage is TRBJ2-7, with D uncertain. The CDR3 contains 10 residues. V dropped 6 bases and J dropped 6 bases, with 7 bases sitting between them. Germline CDR1 reads SGDLS; CDR2 reads YYNGEE. The CDR3 is CASKEGEQYF. CDR3 sequence (DNA): TGTGCCAGCAAAGAAGGCGAGCAGTACTTC.